This T cell receptor beta chain appears in the sequencing data of a study of T-cell memory formation after mild COVID-19. About the study: TCR clusters mostly belonged to single donors.

Study-level findings and limits: Clones that contracted from day 15 to 85 had balanced CD4/CD8; later expanders were CD4+ biased. CD8+ contracting clones occupied EMRA, while CD4+ ones occupied mainly CM and EM. There were some responding clones in pre-infection memory, which suggested that cross-reactive memory had joined.

From the 5' RACE reads, TCRdb called clonotypes with MiXCR, one entry per CDR3 protein. The sample carries about 620,000 distinct CDR3 sequences, roughly 18% recorded once. As regards this clonotype: Its antigen remains unknown.

This CDR3 comprises 14 residues. The V end lost 4 bases, the J end lost 4 bases, and 13 bases lay between the germline ends. Germline CDR1 is MNHNS and CDR2 is SASEGT. This receptor was taken from an adult woman who had mild COVID-19 (a few samples of this study predate the infection). Cell type and time point are not known. The V and J genes are TRBV6-1 and TRBJ1-1, with no clear D. Sequenced material: PBMCs or a T cell subset sorted from them (not recorded which). This CDR3 reads CASSAETWGTEAFF. DNA of the CDR3: TGTGCCAGCAGTGCCGAAACGTGGGGCACTGAAGCTTTCTTT.